The sequence of this T cell receptor (beta chain) was determined in a study of vaccination and CD4 T cells after COVID-19 (dated by TCRdb to about 2022). A note on the overall study: Convalescent patients had a positive SARS-CoV-2 result on nasal swab PCR, and of these patients, about ten had mild disease and one had severe disease. In the convalescent cohort there were six males and four females, among whom were two Hispanic individuals, seven Caucasians, two Asians and one multiracial person. Participants received two doses of either the Pfizer-BioNTech BNT162b2 vaccine (n=8) or the Moderna mRNA-1273 vaccine (n=2). Post-COVID blood samples were collected from convalescent patients a median of around 100 days after diagnosis, with a range of about 30 to 170 days. Post-vaccine blood samples were collected a median of about 72 days after the second vaccine dose, ranging from roughly 13 to 250 days. Culture stimuli were overlapping spike peptide pools from SARS-CoV-2 and from the common cold coronaviruses HCoV-NL63, HCoV-OC43 and HCoV-229E. As controls, cultures received a CEFX viral epitope pool (the positive control), an HIV-1 Nef peptide pool (the negative control), or no peptide at all. The spike-specific CD4+ TCR repertoire was compared before and after mRNA vaccination in 10 COVID-19 convalescent patients and a handful of infection-naive healthy vaccine recipients.

Concerning this clonotype: Its binding antigen is unknown. Within one base of it there is no much larger clone, and no base qualities were kept.

Libraries were built with PCR. TCR sequencing of DNA from cultured CD4+ T cells used the Oncomine TCR Beta short-read assay at the Johns Hopkins FTIC core. The QIAamp micro DNA kit was used to extract genomic DNA from the cultured CD4+ T cells. Oncomine TCR Beta libraries made from cultured CD4+ T cells were pooled using unique dual indexes and sequenced on an Illumina iSeq 100. The source study handled its data this way. Non-productive sequences were removed, and CDR3s not starting with C, not ending with F or W, or shorter than 7 amino acids were discarded. The MANAFEST web application identified antigen-specific clonotypes by comparing peptide-stimulated wells against reference wells and other culture wells. Positive clones required FDR below 0.05, an odds ratio above 5, and productive frequency above 0.1% in at least two of three replicate wells. Clonotypes that were significantly expanded in both SARS-CoV-2 spike wells and at least one common cold coronavirus spike condition were defined as cross-reactive. Using R version 3.6.1, CDR3 homology was evaluated through Levenshtein distances (stringdist) along with unrooted phylogenetic trees (ape). Through fastp at Q25 and MiXCR, TCRdb rebuilt clones from the public reads, retaining in-frame beta chains. Rows are unified per CDR3 protein, each entry keeping the most common DNA and genes. The V and J calls follow TCRdb's processing rather than the paper's. The sample table holds about 20,000 distinct CDR3 sequences, of which roughly 50% were seen once. Around 17% of the sample is in the top ten clones.

Overall study results and their limits: Of the vaccine-specific clones in convalescent patients, 304 of 307, or nearly all, reacted only to SARS-CoV-2 spike and did not cross-react with common cold coronaviruses. Among the post-vaccine SARS-CoV-2-reactive clones in convalescent patients, a median approximately 90% showed up only after vaccination, which suggests vaccine-specific priming. Relatively few convalescent patients were included in the study, and early timepoints after natural infection were not analyzed. Although the median number of SARS-CoV-2-reactive clonotypes went up from fewer than 25 after infection to 38 after vaccination, the increase was not significant.

Reading the germline V gene gives CDR1 KGHDR and CDR2 SFDVKD. The germline ends are 16 bases apart after V is trimmed by 4 bases and J by 3 bases. Spanning cysteine to phenylalanine, the CDR3 consists of 16 amino acids. The kept DNA is CDR3 alone, 48 bases in frame from the first base. The sample's treatment or condition, from its label and the paper: roughly 10-day PBMC culture with coronavirus spike peptide pools or control peptides (ViraFEST assay). The study used the ViraFEST assay, which expanded antigen-specific T cells with peptide pools and then identified expanded clonotypes by TCR sequencing. The positive SARS-CoV-2 PCR tests of the convalescent patients were dated from March to December 2020, before the Alpha, Beta and Delta variants emerged in the United States. Around 2 million PBMCs per well were cultured in IMDM with roughly 5% human AB serum and about 9.2 IU/ml IL-2, plus 10 ug/ml peptide pools. Half of the culture medium was replaced with fresh IL-2-containing medium on days 3 and 7. CD4+ T cells were isolated after approximately 10 days of culture through negative selection using the EasySep CD4+ T cell isolation kit. PBMCs were separated from whole blood using Ficoll-Paque Plus gradient centrifugation and then either used fresh or cryopreserved at -140C. Culture conditions were generally each tested in triplicate wells.

The sequence derives from a human donor who had recovered from COVID-19. The sequenced sample was CD4+ T cells from blood, cultured in vitro. The sequence is built from TRBV24-1 and TRBJ2-3; perhaps TRBD1 is the D gene, with 8 bases matching. Here the CDR3 is given as CATSDSTGGETDTQYF. The bases are TGTGCCACCAGTGACTCTACAGGGGGGGAGACAGATACGCAGTATTTT.